This entry concerns a single T cell receptor (beta chain). These data are taken from a study of blood T cell repertoires in COVID-19. Some clones are missing from TCRdb's copy, which holds only in-frame ones; the method was immunoSEQ multiplex PCR. The table has under 30,000 clones, around nine tenths seen once. Sequencing was performed on peripheral blood. This receptor was obtained from a man aged 45-65 years with active COVID-19.

CDR3 sequence: CASSPLSSGSYNEQFF. Here the CDR3 DNA reads TGTGCCAGCTCACCACTGTCTAGCGGGAGCTACAATGAGCAGTTCTTC. The V and J genes are TRBV18 and TRBJ2-1, with TRBD2 matching 10 bases. This CDR3 is built from 16 residues. The ends lost 1 base at V and 3 bases at J; junction bases unmatched: 3. Per germline, CDR1 KGHSH and CDR2 LQKENI.